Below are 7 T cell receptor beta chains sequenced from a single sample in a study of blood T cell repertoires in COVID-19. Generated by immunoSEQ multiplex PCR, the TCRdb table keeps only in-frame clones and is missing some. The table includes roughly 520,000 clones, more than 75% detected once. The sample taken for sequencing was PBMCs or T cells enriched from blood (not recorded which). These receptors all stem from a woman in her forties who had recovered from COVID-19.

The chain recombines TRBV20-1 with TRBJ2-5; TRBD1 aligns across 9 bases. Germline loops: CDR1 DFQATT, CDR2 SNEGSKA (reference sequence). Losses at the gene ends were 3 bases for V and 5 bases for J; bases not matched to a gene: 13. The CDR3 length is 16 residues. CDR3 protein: CSASRARDRVSETQYF. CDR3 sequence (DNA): TGCAGTGCTAGTAGGGCCCGGGACAGGGTTTCGGAGACCCAGTACTTC.

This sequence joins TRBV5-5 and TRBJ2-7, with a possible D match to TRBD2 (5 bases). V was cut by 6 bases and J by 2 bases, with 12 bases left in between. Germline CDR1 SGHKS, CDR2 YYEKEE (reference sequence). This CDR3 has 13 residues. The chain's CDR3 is CASTQGSAYEQYF. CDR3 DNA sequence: TGTGCCAGCACCCAAGGGAGTGCCTACGAGCAGTACTTC.

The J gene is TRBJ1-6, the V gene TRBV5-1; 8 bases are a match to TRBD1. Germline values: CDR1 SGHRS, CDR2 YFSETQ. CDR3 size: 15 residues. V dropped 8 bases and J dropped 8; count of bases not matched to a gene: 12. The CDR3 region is CARYPEGQEHSPLHF. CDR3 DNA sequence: TGCGCCAGATACCCGGAGGGACAGGAGCATTCACCCCTCCACTTT.

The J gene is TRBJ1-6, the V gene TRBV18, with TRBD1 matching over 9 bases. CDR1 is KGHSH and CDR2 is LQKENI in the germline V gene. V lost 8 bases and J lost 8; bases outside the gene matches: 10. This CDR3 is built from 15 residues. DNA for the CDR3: TGTGCCAGCACGATACAGGGGGCCTCGGATTCACCCCTCCACTTT. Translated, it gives CASTIQGASDSPLHF.

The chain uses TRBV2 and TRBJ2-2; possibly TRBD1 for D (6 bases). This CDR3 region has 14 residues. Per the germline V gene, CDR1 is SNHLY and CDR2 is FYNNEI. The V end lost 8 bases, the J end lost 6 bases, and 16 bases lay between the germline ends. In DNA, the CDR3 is TGTGCCAGCGGTGGGGGCAGTTCCCCCGGGGAGCTGTTTTTT. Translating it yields CASGGGSSPGELFF.

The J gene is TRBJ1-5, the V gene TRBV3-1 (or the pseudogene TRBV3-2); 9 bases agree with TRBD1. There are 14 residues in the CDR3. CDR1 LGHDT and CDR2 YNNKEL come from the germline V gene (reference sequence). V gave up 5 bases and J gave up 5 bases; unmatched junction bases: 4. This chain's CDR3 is CASSNRDRDQPQHF. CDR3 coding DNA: TGTGCCAGCAGCAACCGGGACAGGGATCAGCCCCAGCATTTT.

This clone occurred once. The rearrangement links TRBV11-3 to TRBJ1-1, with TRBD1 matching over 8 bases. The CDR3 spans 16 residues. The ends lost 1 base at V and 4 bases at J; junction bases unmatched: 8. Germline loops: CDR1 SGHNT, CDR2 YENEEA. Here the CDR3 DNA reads TGTGCCAGCAGCTTAGGGCAGGGGGCGCGGGTCACTGAAGCTTTCTTT. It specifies CASSLGQGARVTEAFF.